This passage covers 23 T cell receptor beta chains from one sample sequenced in a study of T cell responses to AZD1222 COVID-19 vaccine (dated by TCRdb to about 2021). Preparation of the library involved the immunoSEQ multiplex PCR assay. Here the immuneACCESS table is served through TCRdb, limited to in-frame sequences with V and J called. Missing clones are a known gap in these copies; in checked studies unresolved V genes cover under half, and the rest lacks a known reason. The sample table lists 90,000 to 130,000 clones, roughly nine tenths of them with a count of one. Approximately 3.1% of the sample comes from the top ten. The sample's time point label is to be understood as: baseline before first vaccination. The treatment or condition label on this specimen signifies: meningococcal conjugate vaccine given as trial control. Sequences were derived from peripheral blood, sampled on day 0 of MenACWY control vaccination. Source of these receptors: an adult in good health.

The chain joins TRBV27 to TRBJ2-1; D is uncertain. The length of the CDR3 is 14 residues. V was trimmed by 5 bases and J by 8 bases, leaving 16 bases between them. Germline V gives CDR1 MNHEY, CDR2 SMNVEV (reference sequence). The CDR3 is CASSPRSLYDEQFF. The CDR3 coding sequence is TGTGCCAGCAGTCCCCGCAGTCTATACGATGAGCAGTTCTTC.

This clone has a single count. The CDR3 is CASSLDAGFFTGELFF. CDR3 DNA sequence: TGCGCCAGCAGCTTGGATGCAGGGTTTTTTACCGGGGAGCTGTTTTTT. V usage is TRBV5-1 and J usage is TRBJ2-2, with D tentatively TRBD1 (5 bases). V lost 0 bases and J 5 bases, leaving 14 bases between the germline ends. This CDR3 is built from 16 residues. Germline V gene data show CDR1 as SGHRS and CDR2 as YFSETQ.

This clone is categorized as large. The CDR3 is CASGRGVNTEAFF. DNA for the CDR3: TGTGCTAGTGGTAGAGGGGTGAACACTGAAGCTTTCTTT. The rearrangement uses TRBV12-5 and TRBJ1-1; D possibly corresponds to TRBD1 (5 bases). The germline V gene has CDR1 LGHNT and CDR2 FRNRAP. This CDR3 is built from 13 residues. Trimming took off 5 bases at V and 0 bases at J, with 7 bases between the two ends.

This clone was recorded once. The chain recombines TRBV19 with TRBJ1-3; 7 bases match TRBD1. This CDR3 is built from 15 residues. V lost 3 bases, J lost 0 bases, and 2 bases stayed unmatched. The germline V gene encodes CDR1 LNHDA and CDR2 SQIVND (reference sequence). The CDR3, as DNA: TGTGCCAGTAGTATGACAGGGAGCTCTGGAAACACCATATATTTT. This codes for CASSMTGSSGNTIYF. Using reference TRBV19 and TRBJ1-3 for the parts outside the CDR3, the full variable domain is DGGITQSPKYLFRKEGQNVTLSCEQNLNHDAMYWYRQDPGQGLRLIYYSQIVNDFQKGDIAEGYSVSREKKESFPLTVTSAQKNPTAFYLCASSMTGSSGNTIYFGEGSWLTVV.

In this sample, this clone turned up once. This chain joins TRBV27 and TRBJ1-2; 9 nucleotides align to TRBD1. Germline V gene data show CDR1 as MNHEY and CDR2 as SMNVEV (reference sequence). This CDR3 has 15 amino acids. With 4 bases clipped from V and 4 bases from J, the junction kept 7 bases outside the gene matches. CDR3 residues: CASSSWTGDSYGYTF. For the CDR3, the DNA is TGTGCCAGCAGTTCCTGGACAGGGGACAGCTATGGCTACACCTTC.

CDR3 amino acids: CASSHGQNYGYTF. The CDR3 coding sequence is TGTGCCAGCAGCCATGGACAGAACTATGGCTACACCTTC. The chain has TRBV7-9 and TRBJ1-2, with D tentatively TRBD1 (6 bases). V lost 5 bases to trimming and J lost 2 bases, with 9 bases between them. The germline CDR1 and CDR2 sequences are SEHNR and FQNEAQ (reference sequence). The CDR3 contains 13 residues. The whole variable domain, remainder taken from reference TRBV7-9 and TRBJ1-2, is DTGVSQNPRHKITKRGQNVTFRCDPISEHNRLYWYRQTLGQGPEFLTYFQNEAQLEKSRLLSDRFSAERPKGSFSTLEIQRTEQGDSAMYLCASSHGQNYGYTFGSGTRLTVV.

V and J are TRBV6-5 and TRBJ1-6; a weak D match, TRBD1 (6 bases). V lost 0 bases and J 7 bases, leaving 13 bases between the germline ends. The CDR3 contains 16 residues. Per germline, CDR1 MNHEY and CDR2 SVGAGI. The CDR3 is CASSYSNRVDNSPLHF. DNA of the CDR3: TGTGCCAGCAGTTACTCGAACAGGGTGGACAATTCACCCCTCCACTTT.

This clone was recorded only once. This chain uses TRBV9 with TRBJ1-5; TRBD1 matches 8 bases. The germline V gene has CDR1 SGDLS and CDR2 YYNGEE. V shed 3 bases and J 0 bases; nucleotides not matched to a gene: 14. The length of the CDR3 is 19 residues. The CDR3 DNA sequence: TGTGCCAGCAGCGGGGGTGGGGCAGGGGGCCCCTATAGCAATCAGCCCCAGCATTTT. Translating it yields CASSGGGAGGPYSNQPQHF.

This clone was found a few times. J is TRBJ1-5 and V is TRBV2, with a tentative D call TRBD1 (5 bases). V was trimmed by 6 bases and J by 0 bases, leaving 9 bases between them. Germline values: CDR1 SNHLY, CDR2 FYNNEI. CDR3 size: 14 residues. The CDR3 loop is CASRQDISNQPQHF. The CDR3 region has the DNA TGTGCCAGCAGACAGGACATTAGCAATCAGCCCCAGCATTTT.

This chain links TRBV12-3 or TRBV12-4 with TRBJ1-2; no clear D. This CDR3 comprises 12 residues. The V gene lost 6 bases and the J gene lost 6 bases, with 11 bases spanning the gap. The CDR3 nucleotides are TGTGCCAGCAGCACCCTTTTTGATGGCTACACCTTC. It is translated as CASSTLFDGYTF.

This clone was seen only once. The chain has TRBV7-2 and TRBJ2-7; 8 bases line up with TRBD1. Trimming at V came to 5 bases and at J to 1 base, leaving 7 bases not matched to a gene. Germline-derived CDR1 and CDR2 are SGHTA and FQGNSA. This CDR3 region has 15 residues. The CDR3 sequence: CASSQQGGSSYEQYF. Written as DNA, the CDR3 is TGTGCCAGCAGCCAACAGGGGGGTTCTTCCTACGAGCAGTACTTC.

The J gene is TRBJ2-1, the V gene TRBV11-2, with D perhaps matching TRBD1 or TRBD2 (5 bases each). The V gene lost 5 bases and the J gene lost 7 bases, with 18 bases spanning the gap. The germline V gene encodes CDR1 SGHAT and CDR2 FQNNGV. The CDR3 is 15 amino acids. The CDR3 spells CASSTRAQGGNEQFF. DNA of the CDR3: TGTGCCAGCAGCACTAGGGCGCAGGGCGGGAATGAGCAGTTCTTC.

The chain is built from TRBV4-1 and TRBJ1-6; D remains unclear. The V gene's germline CDR1 is MGHRA and CDR2 YSYEKL. This CDR3 spans 14 amino acids. V was cut by 1 base and J by 13 bases, with 14 bases left in between. For the CDR3, the DNA is TGCGCCAGCAGCCAAGGACTGTTCGGGGATCCCCTCCACTTT. Amino acids: CASSQGLFGDPLHF.

V and J are TRBV19 and TRBJ2-3; D is perhaps TRBD1 (6 bases). The CDR3 spans 17 residues. Trimming cost V 5 bases and J 4 bases, with 22 bases left between them. Germline assignment: CDR1 LNHDA and CDR2 SQIVND (reference sequence). CDR3 nucleotide sequence: TGTGCCAGTAGTGTCCTACCGGGACATGGGGGAGCAGATACGCAGTATTTT. This translates into CASSVLPGHGGADTQYF. Supplemented by reference TRBV19 and TRBJ2-3, the full variable domain reads DGGITQSPKYLFRKEGQNVTLSCEQNLNHDAMYWYRQDPGQGLRLIYYSQIVNDFQKGDIAEGYSVSREKKESFPLTVTSAQKNPTAFYLCASSVLPGHGGADTQYFGPGTRLTVL.

This clone appeared a few times. The genes are TRBV6-5 and TRBJ1-6; TRBD1 is a possible D gene (6 bases). Trimming took off 6 bases at V and 11 bases at J, with 14 bases between the two ends. CDR3 length: 13 residues. Germline V lookup: CDR1 MNHEY, CDR2 SVGAGI. This chain's CDR3 is CASRWRGGPPLHF. CDR3 bases: TGTGCCAGCAGATGGAGAGGGGGGCCACCCCTCCACTTT.

The V call is TRBV5-1, the J call TRBJ2-2, with D perhaps assigned TRBD1 or TRBD2 (5 bases each). This CDR3 has 15 amino acids. Germline V gene sequence: CDR1 SGHRS, CDR2 YFSETQ. Trimming took off 3 bases at V and 7 bases at J, with 16 bases between the two ends. The CDR3 here is CASSSPGPLGGELFF. The CDR3 coding sequence is TGCGCCAGCAGCTCCCCGGGACCCCTGGGCGGGGAGCTGTTTTTT. The whole variable domain, remainder taken from reference TRBV5-1 and TRBJ2-2, is KAGVTQTPRYLIKTRGQQVTLSCSPISGHRSVSWYQQTPGQGLQFLFEYFSETQRNKGNFPGRFSGRQFSNSRSEMNVSTLELGDSALYLCASSSPGPLGGELFFGEGSRLTVL.

The chain combines TRBV18 with TRBJ2-6, with 7 bases fitting TRBD1. J was trimmed by 4 bases and V by 3 bases; bases with no gene match: 6. The CDR3 runs to 16 residues. In germline, CDR1 is KGHSH, CDR2 LQKENI. CDR3 in DNA: TGTGCCAGCTCACCGTCCACAGGGGTCGGGGCCAACGTCCTGACTTTC. Protein sequence: CASSPSTGVGANVLTF.

The rearrangement uses TRBV7-9 and TRBJ2-1; no clear D. This CDR3 contains 17 residues. The V and J ends lost 8 bases and 2 bases respectively, with 22 bases between them. Germline lookup yields CDR1 SEHNR and CDR2 FQNEAQ (reference sequence). For the CDR3, the DNA is TGTGCCAGCGTTGTACTGGCGCCGCTCTTCACCTACAATGAGCAGTTCTTC. Translated, it gives CASVVLAPLFTYNEQFF.

This chain connects TRBV19 to TRBJ1-5, with 7 bases identical to TRBD1. Trimming cost V 0 bases and J 5 bases; bases outside gene matches: 4. The CDR3 is made up of 15 amino acids. CDR1 is LNHDA, CDR2 SQIVND, per germline (reference sequence). CDR3 in DNA: TGTGCCAGTAGTATAGAGGCAGGGGGGTATCAGCCCCAGCATTTT. This codes for CASSIEAGGYQPQHF.

CDR3 residues: CASSIQGGYGYTF. CDR3 DNA sequence: TGTGCCAGCAGTATCCAGGGGGGTTATGGCTACACCTTC. The rearrangement joins TRBV27 to TRBJ1-2; 7 nucleotides match TRBD1. The CDR3 is made up of 13 amino acids. CDR1 is MNHEY, CDR2 SMNVEV, per germline (reference sequence). The V segment lost 5 bases and the J segment 5 bases; nucleotides outside the gene matches: 5.

This sequence joins TRBV6-2 or TRBV6-3 and TRBJ2-1; 9 bases are shared with TRBD2. The germline CDR1 and CDR2 sequences are MNHEY and SVGEGT. Trimming cost V 2 bases and J 4 bases; bases outside gene matches: 18. This CDR3 has 20 amino acids. The CDR3: CASSYQVRAGGLFAYNEQFF. The CDR3 nucleotides are TGTGCCAGCAGTTACCAGGTTCGTGCGGGGGGGCTGTTTGCGTACAATGAGCAGTTCTTC.

The V call is TRBV2, the J call TRBJ1-6, with TRBD1 as a possible D gene (6 bases). CDR3 size: 14 residues. CDR1 SNHLY and CDR2 FYNNEI come from the germline V gene. The germline V and J ends were trimmed by 7 bases and 8 bases, with 15 bases remaining between them. The CDR3 DNA is TGTGCCAGCAATTTCAGGGAGGGGGATTCACCCCTCCACTTT. Amino acid sequence: CASNFREGDSPLHF.

The chain recombines TRBV3-1 (or the pseudogene TRBV3-2) with TRBJ1-2; no clear D. Deletions cut 1 base from V and 2 bases from J, with 5 bases between. The germline V gene has CDR1 LGHDT and CDR2 YNNKEL (reference sequence). The CDR3 loop spans 13 amino acids. Here the CDR3 DNA reads TGTGCCAGCAGCCAAGCGGTAAACTATGGCTACACCTTC. Amino acid sequence: CASSQAVNYGYTF.